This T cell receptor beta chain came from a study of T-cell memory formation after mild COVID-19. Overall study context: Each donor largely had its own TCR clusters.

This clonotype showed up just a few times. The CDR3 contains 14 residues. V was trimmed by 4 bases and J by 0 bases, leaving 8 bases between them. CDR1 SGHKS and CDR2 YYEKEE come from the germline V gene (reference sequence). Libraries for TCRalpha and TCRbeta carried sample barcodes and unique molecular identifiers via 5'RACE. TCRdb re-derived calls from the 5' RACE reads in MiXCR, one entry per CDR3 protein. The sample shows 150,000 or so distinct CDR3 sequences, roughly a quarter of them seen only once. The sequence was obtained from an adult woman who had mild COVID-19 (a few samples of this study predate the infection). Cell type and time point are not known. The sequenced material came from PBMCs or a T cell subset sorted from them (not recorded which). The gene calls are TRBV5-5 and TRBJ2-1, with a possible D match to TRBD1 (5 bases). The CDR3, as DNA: TGTGCCAGCAGCCGACAGAGCTCCTACAATGAGCAGTTCTTC. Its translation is CASSRQSSYNEQFF.